The 12 T cell receptor beta chains below all came from one sample that was sequenced in a study of T cell responses to AZD1222 COVID-19 vaccine. Measured with immunoSEQ multiplex PCR; TCRdb has only the in-frame clones, and not every one. The sample yields roughly 140,000 clones, approximately 88% seen once. This specimen consisted of peripheral blood, obtained on day 0 of AZD1222 vaccination. Receptors were obtained from an adult in good health.

This clone was observed once. The chain combines TRBV19 with TRBJ1-2; unclear D gene. Germline V CDR1 and CDR2: LNHDA, SQIVND (reference sequence). V shed 6 bases and J shed 7 bases, with 9 bases lying between them. The CDR3 length is 11 residues. The CDR3 is CASSQGIGYTF. The CDR3 DNA reads as TGTGCCAGTAGCCAAGGAATTGGCTACACCTTC.

The chain couples TRBV6-2 or TRBV6-3 to TRBJ1-1; D may be TRBD1 (6 bases). Per germline, CDR1 MNHEY and CDR2 SVGEGT. Trimming left V 0 bases short and J 3 bases short, with 14 bases between. The CDR3 runs to 16 residues. The CDR3 sequence is CASSYSLTGRDTEAFF. The DNA for the CDR3 is TGTGCCAGCAGTTACTCGCTCACAGGGAGGGACACTGAAGCTTTCTTT.

V and J are TRBV3-1 (or the pseudogene TRBV3-2) and TRBJ1-6, with 7 bases that match TRBD1. Germline lookup yields CDR1 LGHDT and CDR2 YNNKEL (reference sequence). The CDR3 runs 15 residues. V shed 0 bases, J shed 7 bases, and the junction held 3 bases outside the gene matches. CDR3 coding DNA: TGTGCCAGCAGCCAAGATCAGACAGGGAATTCACCCCTCCACTTT. Translating it yields CASSQDQTGNSPLHF.

The sample holds one count of this clone. The chain uses TRBV3-1 (or the pseudogene TRBV3-2) and TRBJ2-6; TRBD2 might be the D (5 bases). This CDR3 is built from 18 residues. V lost 0 bases and J 4 bases, leaving 16 bases between the germline ends. Germline CDR1 reads LGHDT; CDR2 reads YNNKEL (reference sequence). The DNA for the CDR3 is TGTGCCAGCAGCCAAGAGAGTTTACGGGTAGCGGGGGCCAACGTCCTGACTTTC. This gives the protein CASSQESLRVAGANVLTF.

The chain joins TRBV6-2 or TRBV6-3 to TRBJ2-1; no clear D gene. Germline lookup yields CDR1 MNHEY and CDR2 SVGEGT. Trimming took off 4 bases at V and 0 bases at J, with 13 bases between the two ends. The CDR3 totals 16 residues. In DNA form, the CDR3 reads TGTGCCAGCAGTTCCCCTCGCACAAGCTCCTACAATGAGCAGTTCTTC. It encodes CASSSPRTSSYNEQFF.

The rearrangement links TRBV28 to TRBJ2-7, with TRBD1 identical over 7 bases. This CDR3 is 13 amino acids long. V lost 8 bases, J lost 7 bases, and 11 bases stayed unmatched. CDR1 and CDR2 (germline): MDHEN, SYDVKM. The DNA of the CDR3 is TGTGCCAGCCGTCGGCAGGGGGATTGGGAGCAGTACTTC. Translated: CASRRQGDWEQYF.

This chain connects TRBV6-5 to TRBJ2-7; D not resolved. V was clipped by 8 bases and J by 6 bases, with 11 bases between them. Germline V CDR1 and CDR2: MNHEY, SVGAGI. CDR3 size: 11 residues. Here the CDR3 reads CASSRASEQYF. CDR3 sequence (DNA): TGTGCCAGCTCTCGGGCTTCCGAGCAGTACTTC.

This chain uses TRBV9 with TRBJ1-3; D gene unclear. V was pared by 0 bases and J by 4 bases, with 11 bases between. The length of the CDR3 is 15 residues. Germline CDR1 SGDLS, CDR2 YYNGEE. The CDR3 coding sequence is TGTGCCAGCAGCGTAGGCGGAGGGTACGGAAACACCATATATTTT. Its protein product is CASSVGGGYGNTIYF.

The V and J genes are TRBV27 and TRBJ2-3; 7 nucleotides line up with TRBD1. Germline CDR1 reads MNHEY; CDR2 reads SMNVEV (reference sequence). V was clipped by 8 bases and J by 1 base; unmatched bases: 6. The CDR3 has 14 amino acids. In DNA form, the CDR3 reads TGTGCCAGCGCCTTGGGGACAGGCACAGATACGCAGTATTTT. Translation: CASALGTGTDTQYF.

The chain is built from TRBV6-5 and TRBJ1-1; no definite D call. Germline assignment: CDR1 MNHEY and CDR2 SVGAGI. V was pared by 5 bases and J by 0 bases, with 10 bases between. The CDR3 sequence is 14 residues long. The CDR3 nucleotides are TGTGCCAGCAGTCGTACAGTCATGAACACTGAAGCTTTCTTT. It yields the protein CASSRTVMNTEAFF.

The chain links TRBV9 to TRBJ1-1; 8 bases align to TRBD1. Germline lookup yields CDR1 SGDLS and CDR2 YYNGEE. Losses at the gene ends were 3 bases for V and 4 bases for J; bases not matched to a gene: 8. The CDR3 is made up of 15 amino acids. CDR3 region: CASSAGSGGLTEAFF. For the CDR3, the DNA is TGTGCCAGCAGCGCCGGCTCAGGGGGCCTCACTGAAGCTTTCTTT.

The rearrangement uses TRBV12-3 or TRBV12-4 and TRBJ1-5; a possible D gene is TRBD1 (6 bases). This CDR3 is 13 amino acids long. V was pared by 0 bases and J by 6 bases, with 6 bases between. The CDR3 sequence: CASSLAQGQPQHF. The CDR3 DNA follows: TGTGCCAGCAGTTTAGCACAGGGTCAGCCCCAGCATTTT.